The sequence of this TCR beta chain was determined in a study of OX40 agonist ivuxolimab in advanced cancers. Germline CDR1 and CDR2: KGHSH and LQKENI. CDR3 length equals 16 residues. A note on this clone: As yet, its antigen is unknown. Compared with germline, one end of the junction differs, possibly owing to a read error.

Study-level points and caveats: At 0.1 to 3.0 mg/kg and by week 6, clonal expansion occurred in CD4+ and CD8+ blood T cells.

Sequencing was performed with immunoSEQ multiplex PCR; in TCRdb, only in-frame clones are kept and a portion is missing. The profile shows 65,000 to 85,000 clones, roughly 89% of them singletons. The specimen was CD4+ or CD8+ T cells sorted from blood, collected in a trial of the OX40 agonist ivuxolimab. The chain links TRBV18 to TRBJ1-1; the match to TRBD1 covers 9 bases. This TCR was sampled from an adult with an advanced solid tumor such as melanoma, head and neck, liver or kidney cancer. This chain's CDR3 is CASSPLETGGNAEAFF. CDR3 DNA sequence: TGTGCCAGCTCACCACTCGAGACAGGGGGGAACGCTGAAGCTTTCTTT. Looking up the rest from reference TRBV18 and TRBJ1-1 gives the full variable domain: NAGVMQNPRHLVRRRGQEARLRCSPMKGHSHVYWYRQLPEEGLKFMVYLQKENIIDESGMPKERFSAEFPKEGPSILRIQQVVRGDSAAYFCASSPLETGGNAEAFFGQGTRLTVV.